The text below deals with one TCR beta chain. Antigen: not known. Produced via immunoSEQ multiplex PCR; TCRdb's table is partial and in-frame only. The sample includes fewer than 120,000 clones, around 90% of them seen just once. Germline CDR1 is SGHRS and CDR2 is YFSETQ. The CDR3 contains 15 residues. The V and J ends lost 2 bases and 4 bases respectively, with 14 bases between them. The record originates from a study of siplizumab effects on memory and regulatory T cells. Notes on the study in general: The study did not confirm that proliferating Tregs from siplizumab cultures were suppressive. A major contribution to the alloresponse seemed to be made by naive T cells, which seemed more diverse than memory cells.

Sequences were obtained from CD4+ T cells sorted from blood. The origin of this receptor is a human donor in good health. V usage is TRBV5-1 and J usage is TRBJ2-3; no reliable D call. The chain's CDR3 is CASSFASKRSDTQYF. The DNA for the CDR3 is TGCGCCAGCAGCTTCGCCAGCAAGAGATCAGATACGCAGTATTTT.